This T cell receptor (beta chain) was sequenced in a study of blood T cell repertoires in COVID-19 (dated by TCRdb to the early 2020s). Regarding the research as a whole: Samples covering the acute and convalescent phases of COVID-19 were provided by collaborators in the United States, Italy and Spain. The prospective study material was composed of cDNA or gDNA derived from T cells, B-cell-depleted T cells, or PBMCs. Subjects who had been exposed to COVID-19, were actively infected with it, or had recovered from it provided the deeply sampled blood TCRbeta repertoires that made up the dataset. The repertoires were released in a freely available public database intended as a resource for research on the immune response to SARS-CoV-2. Samples came from the ongoing ImmuneRACE study (first 160 participants) plus 1,254 subjects from 6 global collaborators. A de-identified subject ID, COVID-19 status, age in years and sex were almost always included in the sample metadata. Where HLA class I and class II types were available, the types were taken from metadata supplied by the sample provider, not from assay-based typing. Findings and caveats that apply to the study as a whole: The amount of clinical and demographic metadata varied by source and participant and was provided uncurated.

Concerning this clone itself: The antigen it recognizes is unknown. Within one base of it there is no much larger clone, and no base qualities were kept.

Collaborating institutions collected whole blood in K2EDTA tubes following their own protocols. For TCRbeta analysis, collaborators shipped samples as frozen whole blood, isolated PBMCs, or DNA extracted from either of those sample types. The CDR3 has 16 amino acids, counting the end cysteine and phenylalanine. The sequence is cut down to CDR3 DNA, 48 bases in frame from base 1. The germline V gene specifies WSHSY as CDR1 and SAAADI as CDR2. V was cut back by 0 bases and J by 6 bases, leaving a gap of 17 bases between them. The immunoSEQ Assay, a bias-controlled multiplex PCR, was used to amplify TCRbeta CDR3 regions from genomic DNA. Regarding the original processing steps: The number of nucleated cells in each sample was estimated from the amplification of reference gene primers within the assay. Sequence reads were collapsed and filtered to measure the absolute abundance of every unique TCRbeta CDR3 rearrangement. For each sample, productive Simpson clonality was calculated as the square root of Simpson's diversity index across productive rearrangements. Imported from immuneACCESS, the table was reduced by TCRdb to in-frame sequences with V and J called. These copies leave out some clones; in studies compared against another copy, an unresolved V gene accounts for under half, and the cause of the remainder is not known. V and J calls and clone size are copied from that table; D and trimming were computed from the DNA. The sample table holds around 72,000 clones, of which approximately 80% were seen once. 20% to 25% of the sample belongs to the ten largest clones.

Recombination linked TRBV10-2 to TRBJ1-2, and perhaps TRBD1 as D gene, on 5 matching bases. This clonotype originated in a woman in her 70s with acute or convalescent COVID-19. Material: peripheral blood. The nucleotides read TGCGCCAGCAGTGAGTCGCGTGCAGCGGGAGGGGATGGCTACACCTTC. This yields the protein CASSESRAAGGDGYTF.